Each of the 29 T cell receptor beta chains below was sequenced from the same sample in a study of cytomegalovirus exposure and HLA in healthy donors. The PCR made use of 60 Vbeta and 13 Jbeta primers. Data came from immunoSEQ multiplex PCR; TCRdb stores just in-frame clones and leaves some out. The sample has roughly 200,000 clones, about 69% seen once. The sequencing sample was made of PBMCs. Receptors were obtained from a male donor in good health and CMV-seronegative.

This sequence joins TRBV18 and TRBJ2-7; D might be TRBD2 (6 bases). The CDR3 consists of 15 residues. CDR1 and CDR2 (germline): KGHSH, LQKENI. The V gene lost 0 bases and the J gene lost 6 bases, with 15 bases spanning the gap. As DNA, the CDR3 is TGTGCCAGCTCACCACCGGGGGGTGGTGGGACCGAGCAGTACTTC. It is translated as CASSPPGGGGTEQYF.

The rearrangement joins TRBV28 to TRBJ1-2; 10 bases agree with TRBD1. The V and J ends lost 6 bases and 4 bases, in that order; junction bases with no gene match: 8. This CDR3 comprises 15 residues. The germline CDR1 and CDR2 sequences are MDHEN and SYDVKM. CDR3 sequence reads: CASSPLTGGSYGYTF. CDR3 sequence (DNA): TGTGCCAGCAGCCCCCTGACAGGGGGCAGCTATGGCTACACCTTC.

The rearrangement links TRBV27 to TRBJ1-2, with TRBD1 matching 8 bases. V shed 4 bases, J shed 3 bases, and the junction held 4 bases outside the gene matches. This CDR3 is built from 14 residues. The V gene's germline CDR1 is MNHEY and CDR2 SMNVEV (reference sequence). The CDR3 bases are TGTGCCAGCAGTTCCAGGGGGCGCGACTATGGCTACACCTTC. The encoded protein is CASSSRGRDYGYTF.

The sample holds a few counts of this clone. The chain joins TRBV5-1 to TRBJ1-4; TRBD1 is a possible D gene (5 bases). This CDR3 has 19 amino acids. Germline CDR1 reads SGHRS; CDR2 reads YFSETQ. V gave up 3 bases and J gave up 0 bases, with 21 bases separating them. The CDR3 here is CASSSTDSLHGSTNEKLFF. The CDR3 DNA sequence: TGCGCCAGCAGCTCAACCGACAGTCTTCACGGCTCAACTAATGAAAAACTGTTTTTT.

The chain has TRBV5-4 and TRBJ1-2; D unresolved. This CDR3 has 15 residues. Trimming took 6 bases from V and 2 from J, leaving 17 bases between them. In germline, CDR1 is SGHNT, CDR2 YYREEE (reference sequence). The CDR3 region has the DNA TGTGCCAGCACAACTCGGGAAGACTTAAACTATGGCTACACCTTC. It is translated as CASTTREDLNYGYTF.

The gene calls are TRBV19 and TRBJ1-5, with 10 bases aligning to TRBD1. Germline assignment: CDR1 LNHDA and CDR2 SQIVND (reference sequence). The CDR3 has 18 amino acids. V was clipped by 5 bases and J by 5 bases; unmatched bases: 15. As DNA, the CDR3 is TGTGCCAGTAGTCTAAGGACAGGGGGGGGCTCGCGGGATCAGCCCCAGCATTTT. Amino acid sequence: CASSLRTGGGSRDQPQHF.

The chain recombines TRBV6-5 with TRBJ1-2; possibly TRBD1 for D (5 bases). Germline CDR1 reads MNHEY; CDR2 reads SVGAGI. CDR3 size: 15 residues. With 0 bases removed from V and 4 bases from J, the gap between germline ends came to 12 bases. This CDR3 is CASSYSIWGSYGYTF. The CDR3 DNA reads TGTGCCAGCAGTTACTCGATTTGGGGCTCCTATGGCTACACCTTC.

Turning to this clone: Other DNA sequences in this specimen translate into the identical CDR3. J is TRBJ2-1 and V is TRBV19; 9 bases fit TRBD2. The germline CDR1 and CDR2 sequences are LNHDA and SQIVND (reference sequence). The CDR3 runs to 15 residues. The J segment lost 0 bases and the V segment lost 3 bases, leaving 0 bases of the junction unmatched. The CDR3 bases are TGTGCCAGTAGTATTAGCGGGAGCTCCTACAATGAGCAGTTCTTC. Its protein is CASSISGSSYNEQFF. Together with reference TRBV19 and TRBJ2-1, the CDR3 gives the full variable domain: DGGITQSPKYLFRKEGQNVTLSCEQNLNHDAMYWYRQDPGQGLRLIYYSQIVNDFQKGDIAEGYSVSREKKESFPLTVTSAQKNPTAFYLCASSISGSSYNEQFFGPGTRLTVL.

Only a few counts were recorded for this clone. The J gene is TRBJ2-4, the V gene TRBV4-1; D may be TRBD1 (6 bases). From germline, CDR1 is MGHRA and CDR2 YSYEKL. Between the trimmed V and J ends, which lost 4 bases and 6 bases, there was a span of 10 bases. The CDR3 loop spans 13 amino acids. CDR3 sequence reads: CASSPKQGNIQYF. DNA of the CDR3: TGCGCCAGCAGCCCTAAACAGGGAAACATTCAGTACTTC.

This clone was seen a handful of times. The rearrangement links TRBV7-9 to TRBJ2-7; D call uncertain. The CDR3 runs to 11 residues. Per the germline V gene, CDR1 is SEHNR and CDR2 is FQNEAQ (reference sequence). The ends were cut back, 4 bases at V and 3 bases at J, with 4 bases in the middle. The CDR3 DNA follows: TGTGCCAGCAGCTCAAACTACGAGCAGTACTTC. This translates into CASSSNYEQYF.

The J gene is TRBJ2-5, the V gene TRBV28, with a weak D call TRBD1 (6 bases). The germline V gene encodes CDR1 MDHEN and CDR2 SYDVKM. This CDR3 comprises 12 residues. The CDR3 sequence is CAIARGFETQYF. The CDR3 region has the DNA TGTGCAATAGCCAGGGGATTCGAGACCCAGTACTTC. Filled out from reference TRBV28 and TRBJ2-5, the complete variable domain reads DVKVTQSSRYLVKRTGEKVFLECVQDMDHENMFWYRQDPGLGLRLIYFSYDVKMKEKGDIPEGYSVSREKKERFSLILESASTNQTSMYLCAIARGFETQYFGPGTRLLVL.

The V call is TRBV15, the J call TRBJ1-5; D remains ambiguous. The germline CDR1 and CDR2 sequences are LNHNV and YYDKDF (reference sequence). Trimming took 5 bases from V and 0 from J, leaving 8 bases between them. The CDR3 covers 14 residues. This CDR3 reads CATSPRYSNQPQHF. The CDR3, as DNA: TGTGCCACCAGCCCCCGGTATAGCAATCAGCCCCAGCATTTT.

This clone was counted a few times. J is TRBJ1-1 and V is TRBV6-5; D is possibly TRBD1 (5 bases). V lost 0 bases, J lost 9 bases, and 20 bases lay in between. The CDR3 loop spans 16 amino acids. From germline, CDR1 is MNHEY and CDR2 SVGAGI. In nucleotides, the CDR3 is TGTGCCAGCAGTTACTCGACGAGCGGGGACGGAGTGAAAGCTTTCTTT. Translation: CASSYSTSGDGVKAFF.

This rearrangement joins TRBV7-2 to TRBJ2-3; 9 bases align to TRBD2. The length of the CDR3 is 15 residues. Germline lookup yields CDR1 SGHTA and CDR2 FQGNSA. Unmatched junction bases numbered 4, after V lost 5 bases and J lost 1 base. The CDR3 nucleotides are TGTGCCAGCAGCATCATAGCGGGAGGCACAGATACGCAGTATTTT. Translating it yields CASSIIAGGTDTQYF. Full variable domain (rest looked up from reference TRBV7-2 and TRBJ2-3): GAGVSQSPSNKVTEKGKDVELRCDPISGHTALYWYRQSLGQGLEFLIYFQGNSAPDKSGLPSDRFSAERTGGSVSTLTIQRTQQEDSAVYLCASSIIAGGTDTQYFGPGTRLTVL.

This chain links TRBV5-4 with TRBJ2-5; 14 positions match TRBD2. The CDR3 runs 16 residues. J gave up 4 bases and V 4 bases, and 6 bases lay outside the gene matches. Germline V gene sequence: CDR1 SGHNT, CDR2 YYREEE (reference sequence). For the CDR3, the DNA is TGTGCCAGCAGCCTAAGACTAGCGGGGGGGTCAGAGACCCAGTACTTC. It specifies CASSLRLAGGSETQYF.

This chain connects TRBV7-2 to TRBJ2-3; D unresolved. The CDR3 covers 13 residues. Trimming took 4 bases from V and 1 from J, leaving 6 bases between them. Germline V gene sequence: CDR1 SGHTA, CDR2 FQGNSA. The CDR3 region is CASSSPGTDTQYF. In DNA, the CDR3 is TGTGCCAGCAGCTCCCCCGGCACAGATACGCAGTATTTT. Complete variable domain (other parts from reference TRBV7-2 and TRBJ2-3): GAGVSQSPSNKVTEKGKDVELRCDPISGHTALYWYRQSLGQGLEFLIYFQGNSAPDKSGLPSDRFSAERTGGSVSTLTIQRTQQEDSAVYLCASSSPGTDTQYFGPGTRLTVL.

A few counts support this clone. The genes are TRBV27 and TRBJ1-1; D might be TRBD1 (5 bases). CDR3 length: 14 residues. Looked up from germline, CDR1 is MNHEY and CDR2 is SMNVEV (reference sequence). The V gene lost 2 bases and the J gene lost 5 bases, with 12 bases spanning the gap. In nucleotides, the CDR3 is TGTGCCAGCAGTTTACGCGGGGCTCGAACTGAAGCTTTCTTT. It translates to CASSLRGARTEAFF.

The chain has TRBV4-1 and TRBJ1-2; possibly TRBD1 for D (5 bases). The length of the CDR3 is 16 residues. V gave up 0 bases and J gave up 7 bases, with 18 bases separating them. In germline, CDR1 is MGHRA, CDR2 YSYEKL. The CDR3 DNA sequence: TGCGCCAGCAGCCAAGATCTGTCCTTAAGGGGCTCTGGCTACACCTTC. Its translation: CASSQDLSLRGSGYTF.

This clone was found once. This rearrangement joins TRBV30 to TRBJ1-1; 7 bases line up with TRBD1. CDR3 size: 17 residues. CDR1 and CDR2 from the germline V gene are GTSNPN and SVGIG (reference sequence). V gave up 0 bases and J gave up 4 bases; unmatched junction bases: 14. This CDR3 reads CAWSVWYFEGAGTEAFF. The CDR3 DNA reads as TGTGCCTGGAGTGTATGGTATTTTGAGGGGGCCGGCACTGAAGCTTTCTTT.

This clone occurred a few times. This chain connects TRBV28 to TRBJ2-4; D perhaps matches TRBD2 (5 bases). The CDR3 spans 14 residues. Germline CDR1 and CDR2: MDHEN and SYDVKM. Trimming removed 9 bases at V and 4 bases at J, with 16 bases between. The CDR3 loop reads CASGLRDYKNIQYF. The CDR3 DNA sequence: TGTGCCAGTGGGTTGAGAGACTATAAAAACATTCAGTACTTC.

The table lists this clone with a few counts. This chain uses TRBV18 with TRBJ1-5; no reliable D call. Germline V lookup: CDR1 KGHSH, CDR2 LQKENI. V lost 1 base to trimming and J lost 4 bases, with 5 bases between them. The CDR3 spans 13 residues. The CDR3 here is CASSPRENQPQHF. The CDR3 DNA reads TGTGCCAGCTCACCACGGGAGAATCAGCCCCAGCATTTT.

V usage is TRBV30 and J usage is TRBJ1-5, with D perhaps matching TRBD1 (6 bases). Trimming shortened V by 2 bases and J by 4 bases, and 15 bases separated the two germline ends. The CDR3 is 15 residues long. Germline-derived CDR1 and CDR2 are GTSNPN and SVGIG (reference sequence). The CDR3 loop is CAWSWGPGTNQPQHF. The DNA of the CDR3 is TGTGCCTGGAGTTGGGGGCCGGGTACTAATCAGCCCCAGCATTTT.

The CDR3 loop is CASRTSGGKATQYF. CDR3 nucleotide sequence: TGTGCCAGCAGGACTTCAGGGGGCAAAGCGACCCAGTACTTC. V is TRBV6-1 and J is TRBJ2-5, with 8 bases fitting TRBD1. The CDR3 contains 14 residues. Germline V gene lookup returns CDR1 MNHNS and CDR2 SASEGT. With V trimmed by 6 bases and J by 7 bases, 10 bases remained unmatched.

V usage is TRBV5-1 and J usage is TRBJ2-2; D possibly corresponds to TRBD2 (5 bases). Germline V lookup: CDR1 SGHRS, CDR2 YFSETQ. The CDR3 consists of 14 residues. Trimming took off 2 bases at V and 6 bases at J, with 11 bases between the two ends. The CDR3 is CASSLPGSAGELFF. CDR3 sequence (DNA): TGCGCCAGCAGCTTACCGGGGAGTGCCGGGGAGCTGTTTTTT.

The chain couples TRBV7-2 to TRBJ2-5; TRBD2 might be the D (5 bases). Germline V gives CDR1 SGHTA, CDR2 FQGNSA. Trimming pared 3 bases from V and 5 bases from J, leaving 10 bases between. This CDR3 contains 13 residues. CDR3: CASSFGLAETQYF. As DNA, the CDR3 is TGTGCCAGCAGCTTCGGCTTAGCGGAGACCCAGTACTTC.

This chain uses TRBV30 with TRBJ2-2; 9 bases line up with TRBD2. This CDR3 comprises 15 residues. Germline trimming cut 2 bases from V and 4 bases from J; bases unmatched to any gene: 5. Germline V gives CDR1 GTSNPN, CDR2 SVGIG (reference sequence). CDR3 loop: CAWSKAGGGTGELFF. CDR3 coding DNA: TGTGCCTGGAGTAAGGCGGGAGGGGGCACCGGGGAGCTGTTTTTT. The entire variable domain, with the rest obtained from reference TRBV30 and TRBJ2-2, is as follows: SQTIHQWPATLVQPVGSPLSLECTVEGTSNPNLYWYRQAAGRGLQLLFYSVGIGQISSEVPQNLSASRPQDRQFILSSKKLLLSDSGFYLCAWSKAGGGTGELFFGEGSRLTVL.

The chain combines TRBV29-1 with TRBJ2-3; D possibly corresponds to TRBD2 (7 bases). The CDR3 has 17 amino acids. CDR1 is SQVTM and CDR2 is ANQGSEA in the germline V gene. V was shortened by 7 bases and J by 0 bases, with 23 bases between the two germline ends. The CDR3: CSAELPPGGASTDTQYF. The DNA for the CDR3 is TGCAGCGCCGAATTGCCGCCTGGGGGGGCTAGCACAGATACGCAGTATTTT.

V is TRBV28 and J is TRBJ2-3, with D perhaps TRBD2 (6 bases). The germline gives CDR1 MDHEN, CDR2 SYDVKM. With 7 bases removed from V and 2 bases from J, the gap between germline ends came to 19 bases. CDR3 length equals 16 residues. CDR3 bases: TGTGCCAGCACCGCGGGGTCAGCAGGGAACACAGATACGCAGTATTTT. It specifies CASTAGSAGNTDTQYF.

The gene calls are TRBV5-1 and TRBJ1-1; D may be TRBD1 (5 bases). The CDR3 loop spans 14 amino acids. Germline assignment: CDR1 SGHRS and CDR2 YFSETQ. The V end lost 2 bases, the J end lost 7 bases, and 15 bases lay between the germline ends. DNA of the CDR3: TGCGCCAGCAGCTTACAACGGGGGAAGGATGAAGCTTTCTTT. It yields the protein CASSLQRGKDEAFF.